This entry lists 25 T cell receptor beta chains sequenced from one sample in a study of cytomegalovirus exposure and HLA in healthy donors (dated by TCRdb to about 2017). Library creation used the immunoSEQ multiplex PCR assay. Held by TCRdb, this immuneACCESS table contains in-frame sequences only and omits some clones. Under half of the omission traces to an unresolved V gene where checked; the cause of the rest is unknown. Within this sample are about 200,000 clones, with roughly 87% of them counted one time only. Jointly, the top ten make up about 2% of the sample. The source material was PBMCs. The origin of the receptors is a young woman in good health and CMV-seropositive.

The chain uses TRBV6-5 and TRBJ2-3; 11 bases agree with TRBD2. Germline CDR1 MNHEY, CDR2 SVGAGI. CDR3 size: 14 residues. J gave up 4 bases and V 5 bases, and 2 bases lay outside the gene matches. This CDR3 reads CASSELAGADTQYF. Here the CDR3 DNA reads TGTGCCAGCAGTGAACTAGCGGGAGCAGATACGCAGTATTTT.

The chain joins TRBV19 to TRBJ1-4; unclear D gene. CDR1 and CDR2 from the germline V gene are LNHDA and SQIVND (reference sequence). The CDR3 is 15 amino acids. V was clipped by 9 bases and J by 6 bases, with 20 bases between them. As DNA, the CDR3 is TGTGCCAGCTCCCCGAGGGCCGCCTTTTATGAAAAACTGTTTTTT. Its translation: CASSPRAAFYEKLFF.

The chain uses TRBV30 and TRBJ1-4, with D maybe TRBD1 (5 bases). CDR3 length equals 12 residues. Germline CDR1 reads GTSNPN; CDR2 reads SVGIG (reference sequence). Trimming stripped 0 bases from V and 11 bases from J, with 10 bases between. The CDR3 region has the DNA TGTGCCTGGAGTGTAAGGACAACCAAACTGTTTTTT. Amino acids: CAWSVRTTKLFF.

The rearrangement joins TRBV18 to TRBJ2-2, with D perhaps TRBD1 (6 bases). Germline CDR1 and CDR2: KGHSH and LQKENI. The CDR3 has 14 residues. Deletions cut 7 bases from V and 0 bases from J, with 9 bases between. The CDR3, as DNA: TGTGCCAGCTTCGGACAGTCGAACACCGGGGAGCTGTTTTTT. Protein sequence: CASFGQSNTGELFF. The whole variable domain, filled in from reference TRBV18 and TRBJ2-2, reads NAGVMQNPRHLVRRRGQEARLRCSPMKGHSHVYWYRQLPEEGLKFMVYLQKENIIDESGMPKERFSAEFPKEGPSILRIQQVVRGDSAAYFCASFGQSNTGELFFGEGSRLTVL.

The sample holds one count of this clone. The CDR3 DNA is TGTGCCAGCAGCTTCAACAGGGAAAAGGGCCTTGAAGCTTTCTTT. Residues: CASSFNREKGLEAFF. The chain is built from TRBV5-4 and TRBJ1-1, with TRBD1 as a possible D gene (6 bases). Germline CDR1 reads SGHNT; CDR2 reads YYREEE (reference sequence). Trimming left V 2 bases short and J 7 bases short, with 18 bases between. The CDR3 is made up of 15 amino acids.

The chain has TRBV28 and TRBJ1-5, with 8 positions matching TRBD1. This CDR3 spans 15 amino acids. The germline V gene encodes CDR1 MDHEN and CDR2 SYDVKM. Trimming cost V 7 bases and J 7 bases; bases outside gene matches: 12. CDR3 coding DNA: TGTGCCAGCACCTCGAGCCAGGGGGCCAGGCAGCCCCAGCATTTT. Translated: CASTSSQGARQPQHF.

This rearrangement joins TRBV25-1 to TRBJ2-1; 7 bases are a match to TRBD2. Germline CDR1 reads MGHDK; CDR2 reads SYGVNS. CDR3 length: 18 amino acids. The junction had 16 bases not matched to a gene; V was cut back by 3 bases and J by 5 bases. The CDR3 loop reads CASSEVKRGLSFNNEQFF. The CDR3 DNA reads as TGTGCCAGCAGTGAGGTTAAGCGGGGACTATCCTTTAACAATGAGCAGTTCTTC.

The chain recombines TRBV5-6 with TRBJ2-2; D unresolved. Trimming cost V 4 bases and J 8 bases, with 3 bases left between them. Germline CDR1 SGHDT, CDR2 YYEEEE. This CDR3 comprises 10 residues. The CDR3 coding sequence is TGTGCCAGCAGCCCGGGGGAGCTGTTTTTT. Its translation is CASSPGELFF.

The chain recombines TRBV27 with TRBJ2-1; D ambiguous. V was trimmed by 2 bases and J by 9 bases, leaving 8 bases between them. The CDR3 runs 12 residues. Germline V lookup: CDR1 MNHEY, CDR2 SMNVEV (reference sequence). The CDR3 loop is CASSLGVSEQFF. CDR3 bases: TGTGCCAGCAGTTTAGGAGTCAGTGAGCAGTTCTTC.

The V and J genes are TRBV7-6 and TRBJ2-5; 7 bases are a match to TRBD2. Germline V gene lookup returns CDR1 SGHVS and CDR2 FNYEAQ. V trimming: 4 bases; J trimming: 7 bases; junction bases outside the gene matches: 18. This CDR3 spans 17 amino acids. The chain's CDR3 is CASSSRARGLTGGTQYF. The CDR3 region has the DNA TGTGCCAGCAGCTCCCGCGCCCGGGGACTCACGGGGGGGACCCAGTACTTC.

This chain connects TRBV27 to TRBJ2-2, with D tentatively TRBD1 (6 bases). V was cut by 0 bases and J by 4 bases, with 12 bases left in between. CDR3 length equals 16 residues. Germline CDR1 reads MNHEY; CDR2 reads SMNVEV (reference sequence). The CDR3: CASSLSMSGATGELFF. The CDR3 bases are TGTGCCAGCAGTTTATCCATGTCAGGGGCCACCGGGGAGCTGTTTTTT.

V usage is TRBV28 and J usage is TRBJ2-7; the D gene is possibly TRBD1 (5 bases). Germline CDR1 and CDR2: MDHEN and SYDVKM. There are 13 residues in the CDR3. V shed 3 bases and J shed 4 bases, with 10 bases lying between them. CDR3: CASSFLDRYEQYF. The CDR3 DNA reads TGTGCCAGCAGTTTCCTCGACAGATACGAGCAGTACTTC.

The rearrangement joins TRBV18 to TRBJ2-5, with D unresolved. With 2 bases removed from V and 5 bases from J, the gap between germline ends came to 9 bases. Germline CDR1 is KGHSH and CDR2 is LQKENI. The length of the CDR3 is 13 residues. For the CDR3, the DNA is TGTGCCAGCTCACCAACCGGTCGGGAGACCCAGTACTTC. It yields the protein CASSPTGRETQYF.

In this sample, this clone turned up a few times. The J gene is TRBJ2-3, the V gene TRBV6-4; a weak D match, TRBD1 (5 bases). The V gene's germline CDR1 is MRHNA and CDR2 SNTAGT. This CDR3 has 15 amino acids. The V gene lost 2 bases and the J gene lost 0 bases, with 9 bases spanning the gap. The CDR3 DNA sequence: TGTGCCAGCAGTGACGGGGCTTCTAGCACAGATACGCAGTATTTT. Its translation is CASSDGASSTDTQYF.

V is TRBV30 and J is TRBJ2-2, with D tentatively TRBD1 (5 bases). Per germline, CDR1 GTSNPN and CDR2 SVGIG (reference sequence). The CDR3 length is 16 residues. V was shortened by 2 bases and J by 0 bases, with 13 bases between the two germline ends. CDR3 DNA sequence: TGTGCCTGGAGTAGGGGTTCGGTCACGAACACCGGGGAGCTGTTTTTT. This translates into CAWSRGSVTNTGELFF. Supplemented by reference TRBV30 and TRBJ2-2, the full variable domain reads SQTIHQWPATLVQPVGSPLSLECTVEGTSNPNLYWYRQAAGRGLQLLFYSVGIGQISSEVPQNLSASRPQDRQFILSSKKLLLSDSGFYLCAWSRGSVTNTGELFFGEGSRLTVL.

This sequence joins TRBV7-9 and TRBJ2-2; tentatively, D is TRBD1 (6 bases). V was clipped by 8 bases and J by 0 bases, with 19 bases between them. Germline CDR1 and CDR2: SEHNR and FQNEAQ (reference sequence). The CDR3 is 17 amino acids. The CDR3 bases are TGTGCCAGCCAACCTCCCACAGGGCGCGCGAACACCGGGGAGCTGTTTTTT. It encodes CASQPPTGRANTGELFF.

The gene calls are TRBV2 and TRBJ1-3, with a possible D match to TRBD1 (5 bases). The germline gives CDR1 SNHLY, CDR2 FYNNEI. The germline V and J ends were trimmed by 7 bases and 0 bases, with 13 bases remaining between them. The CDR3 runs 15 residues. The CDR3 nucleotides read TGTGCCAGCATCGCGGGGACGCCCTCTGGAAACACCATATATTTT. Residues: CASIAGTPSGNTIYF.

The gene calls are TRBV30 and TRBJ1-5; 9 bases line up with TRBD1. The V gene's germline CDR1 is GTSNPN and CDR2 SVGIG (reference sequence). CDR3 size: 17 residues. Trimming cost V 2 bases and J 4 bases; bases outside gene matches: 12. The CDR3 is CAWSPGTGTGFNQPQHF. As DNA, the CDR3 is TGTGCCTGGAGTCCAGGGACGGGGACAGGGTTTAATCAGCCCCAGCATTTT.

V gene TRBV9 combines with J gene TRBJ2-5, with D possibly TRBD1 on 6 matching bases. This CDR3 has 14 amino acids. The germline V gene has CDR1 SGDLS and CDR2 YYNGEE. Between the trimmed V and J ends, which lost 4 bases and 5 bases, there was a span of 15 bases. The CDR3 reads CASSFAGVRETQYF. The DNA of the CDR3 is TGTGCCAGCAGCTTCGCAGGGGTACGGGAGACCCAGTACTTC.

This clone was counted a single time. This rearrangement joins TRBV4-1 to TRBJ1-2; 7 bases fit TRBD1. The junction had 9 bases not matched to a gene; V was cut back by 4 bases and J by 4 bases. Germline V CDR1 and CDR2: MGHRA, YSYEKL. This CDR3 comprises 15 residues. The CDR3 DNA is TGCGCCAGCAGCCTAATAGGGGACAGCGGCTATGGCTACACCTTC. Its translation: CASSLIGDSGYGYTF.

V gene TRBV11-2 combines with J gene TRBJ2-3; maybe TRBD2 (6 bases). Germline values: CDR1 SGHAT, CDR2 FQNNGV. V was pared by 9 bases and J by 2 bases, with 15 bases between. This CDR3 has 14 amino acids. The CDR3 sequence is CASRGSGYTDTQYF. CDR3 nucleotide sequence: TGTGCCAGTCGTGGTAGCGGATACACAGATACGCAGTATTTT.

J is TRBJ2-7 and V is TRBV19; 8 bases match TRBD1. The CDR3 has 14 amino acids. J was trimmed by 3 bases and V by 3 bases; bases with no gene match: 4. Looked up from germline, CDR1 is LNHDA and CDR2 is SQIVND (reference sequence). For the CDR3, the DNA is TGTGCCAGTAGTATGAGGACAGGGAGCTACGAGCAGTACTTC. Protein product: CASSMRTGSYEQYF.

The CDR3 DNA sequence: TGTGCCACCAGCAGAGATCTAGGGGGCCACTACGAGCAGTACTTC. Amino acid sequence: CATSRDLGGHYEQYF. This chain links TRBV15 with TRBJ2-7; 7 nucleotides line up with TRBD1. With 0 bases clipped from V and 3 bases from J, the junction kept 5 bases outside the gene matches. This CDR3 is 15 amino acids long. Germline values: CDR1 LNHNV, CDR2 YYDKDF (reference sequence).

The chain couples TRBV18 to TRBJ2-5, with D maybe TRBD1 (6 bases). Per germline, CDR1 KGHSH and CDR2 LQKENI. CDR3 size: 14 residues. Trimming removed 6 bases at V and 5 bases at J, with 16 bases between. In DNA form, the CDR3 reads TGTGCCAGCTCGTCCACAGGGAACTACGAGACCCAGTACTTC. It specifies CASSSTGNYETQYF. The full variable domain, with the rest looked up from reference TRBV18 and TRBJ2-5, is NAGVMQNPRHLVRRRGQEARLRCSPMKGHSHVYWYRQLPEEGLKFMVYLQKENIIDESGMPKERFSAEFPKEGPSILRIQQVVRGDSAAYFCASSSTGNYETQYFGPGTRLLVL.

This clone has a handful of counts. The chain has TRBV10-1 and TRBJ2-2, with TRBD1 matching 9 bases. The germline CDR1 and CDR2 sequences are WNHNN and SYGVQD (reference sequence). The junction had 4 bases not matched to a gene; V was cut back by 7 bases and J by 7 bases. CDR3 size: 13 residues. Here the CDR3 DNA reads TGCGCCAGCATACAGGGGGCTGGCGGGGAGCTGTTTTTT. It is translated as CASIQGAGGELFF.